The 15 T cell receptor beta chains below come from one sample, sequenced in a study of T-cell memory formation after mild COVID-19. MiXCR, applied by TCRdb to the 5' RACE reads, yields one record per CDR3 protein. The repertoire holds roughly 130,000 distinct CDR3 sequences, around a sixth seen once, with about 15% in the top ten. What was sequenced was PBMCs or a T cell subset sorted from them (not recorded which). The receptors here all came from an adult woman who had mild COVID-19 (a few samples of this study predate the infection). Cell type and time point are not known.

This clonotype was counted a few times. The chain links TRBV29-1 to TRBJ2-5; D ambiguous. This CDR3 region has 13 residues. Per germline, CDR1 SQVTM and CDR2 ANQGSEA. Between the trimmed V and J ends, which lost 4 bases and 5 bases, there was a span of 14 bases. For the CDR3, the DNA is TGCAGCGTTGCGAAGCCTCCCCGGGAGACCCAGTACTTC. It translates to CSVAKPPRETQYF.

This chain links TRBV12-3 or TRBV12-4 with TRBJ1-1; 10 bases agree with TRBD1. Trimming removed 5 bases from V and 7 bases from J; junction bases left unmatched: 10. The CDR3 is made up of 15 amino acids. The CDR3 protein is CASSVEDRGGLEAFF. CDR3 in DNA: TGTGCCAGCAGTGTTGAGGACAGGGGGGGTCTTGAAGCTTTCTTT.

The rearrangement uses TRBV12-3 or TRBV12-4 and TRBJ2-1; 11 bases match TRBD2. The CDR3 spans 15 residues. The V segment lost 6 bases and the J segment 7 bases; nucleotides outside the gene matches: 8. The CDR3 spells CASRQTSGGWNEQFF. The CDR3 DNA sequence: TGTGCCAGCAGGCAAACTAGCGGGGGTTGGAATGAGCAGTTCTTC.

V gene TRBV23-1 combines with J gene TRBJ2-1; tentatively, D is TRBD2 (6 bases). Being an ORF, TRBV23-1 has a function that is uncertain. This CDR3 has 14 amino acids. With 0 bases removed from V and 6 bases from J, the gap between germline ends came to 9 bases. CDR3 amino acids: CASSQSEGLNEQFF. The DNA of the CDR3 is TGCGCCAGCAGTCAATCGGAGGGGCTCAATGAGCAGTTCTTC.

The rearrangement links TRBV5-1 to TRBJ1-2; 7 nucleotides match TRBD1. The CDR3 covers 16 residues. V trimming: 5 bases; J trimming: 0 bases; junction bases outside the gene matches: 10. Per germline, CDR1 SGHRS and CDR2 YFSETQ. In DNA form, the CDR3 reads TGCGCCAGCAGTTTTAAAACAGGGGCTTCTAACTATGGCTACACCTTC. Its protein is CASSFKTGASNYGYTF.

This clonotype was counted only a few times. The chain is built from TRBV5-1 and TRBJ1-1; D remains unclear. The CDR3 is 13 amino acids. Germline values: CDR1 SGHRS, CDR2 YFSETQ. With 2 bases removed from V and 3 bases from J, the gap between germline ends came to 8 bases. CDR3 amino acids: CASSFTEYTEAFF. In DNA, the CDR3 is TGCGCCAGCAGCTTTACGGAGTACACTGAAGCTTTCTTT.

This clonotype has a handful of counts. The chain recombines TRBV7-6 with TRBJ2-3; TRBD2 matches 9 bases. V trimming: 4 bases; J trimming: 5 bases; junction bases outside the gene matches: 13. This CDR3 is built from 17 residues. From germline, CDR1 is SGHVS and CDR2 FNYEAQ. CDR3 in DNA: TGTGCCAGCAGCTCCCCGCGGCAGGCTAGCGGGATAGATACGCAGTATTTT. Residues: CASSSPRQASGIDTQYF.

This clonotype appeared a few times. Here the CDR3 DNA reads TGTGCCAGCAGCTTACAGGGCCCGCGGAGCACTGAAGCTTTCTTT. The encoded protein is CASSLQGPRSTEAFF. V and J are TRBV7-3 and TRBJ1-1; D is possibly TRBD1 (5 bases). The germline V and J ends were trimmed by 2 bases and 4 bases, with 14 bases remaining between them. CDR1 is SGHTA and CDR2 is FQGTGA in the germline V gene. The CDR3 is 15 residues long.

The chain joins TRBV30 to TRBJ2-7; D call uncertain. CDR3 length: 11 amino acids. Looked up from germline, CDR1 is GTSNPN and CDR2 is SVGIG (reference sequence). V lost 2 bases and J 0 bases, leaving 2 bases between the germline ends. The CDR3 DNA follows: TGTGCCTGGAGTAGCTCCTACGAGCAGTACTTC. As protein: CAWSSSYEQYF.

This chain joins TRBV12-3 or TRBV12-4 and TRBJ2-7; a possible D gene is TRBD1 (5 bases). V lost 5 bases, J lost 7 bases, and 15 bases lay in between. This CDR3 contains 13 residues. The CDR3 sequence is CASSMGIAGEQYF. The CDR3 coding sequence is TGTGCCAGCAGTATGGGGATAGCAGGGGAGCAGTACTTC.

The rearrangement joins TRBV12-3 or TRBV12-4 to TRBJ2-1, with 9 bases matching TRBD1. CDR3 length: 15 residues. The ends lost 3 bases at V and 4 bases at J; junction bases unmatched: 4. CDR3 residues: CASSFRGQGYNEQFF. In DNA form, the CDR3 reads TGTGCCAGCAGTTTCCGGGGACAGGGATACAATGAGCAGTTCTTC.

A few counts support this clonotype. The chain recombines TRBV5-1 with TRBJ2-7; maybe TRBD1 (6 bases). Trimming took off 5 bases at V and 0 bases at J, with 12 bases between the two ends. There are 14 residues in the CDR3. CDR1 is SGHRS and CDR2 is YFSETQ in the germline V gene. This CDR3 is CASRRGTNSYEQYF. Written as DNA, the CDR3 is TGCGCCAGCAGACGAGGGACAAACTCCTACGAGCAGTACTTC.

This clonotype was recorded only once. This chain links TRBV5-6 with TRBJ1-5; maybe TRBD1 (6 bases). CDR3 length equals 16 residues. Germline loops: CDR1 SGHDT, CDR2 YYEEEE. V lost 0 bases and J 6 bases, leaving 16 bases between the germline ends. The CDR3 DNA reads TGTGCCAGCAGCTTGGCCGGGGGGGCCAGGAGTCAGCCCCAGCATTTT. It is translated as CASSLAGGARSQPQHF.

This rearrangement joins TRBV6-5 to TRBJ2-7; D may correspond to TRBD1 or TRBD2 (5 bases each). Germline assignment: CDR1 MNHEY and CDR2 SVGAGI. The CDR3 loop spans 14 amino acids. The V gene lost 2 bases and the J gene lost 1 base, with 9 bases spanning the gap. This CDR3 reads CASSYQGGSYEQYF. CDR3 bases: TGTGCCAGCAGTTACCAGGGCGGGTCCTACGAGCAGTACTTC.

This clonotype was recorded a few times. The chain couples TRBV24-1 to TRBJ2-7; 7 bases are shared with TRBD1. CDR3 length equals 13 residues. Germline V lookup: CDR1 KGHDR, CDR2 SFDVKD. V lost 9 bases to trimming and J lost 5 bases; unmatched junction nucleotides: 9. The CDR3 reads CATFGTEFHEQYF. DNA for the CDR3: TGTGCCACCTTCGGGACAGAGTTCCACGAGCAGTACTTC.